This T cell receptor beta chain was recorded in a study of blood T cell repertoires in COVID-19. Data came from immunoSEQ multiplex PCR; TCRdb stores just in-frame clones and leaves some out. The repertoire holds some 130,000 clones, with roughly three quarters as singletons. With respect to this clone: The germline gene is not matched at one end of the junction; a read error may be the cause.

This CDR3 contains 15 residues. CDR1 and CDR2 (germline): MNHEY, SVGAGI. The V call is TRBV6-5, the J call TRBJ1-4, with D tentatively TRBD1 (5 bases). The sample taken for sequencing was peripheral blood. The receptor's source is a woman in her seventies with acute or convalescent COVID-19. The CDR3 reads CASSYSGTNNVKLFF. CDR3 coding DNA: TGTGCCAGCAGTTACTCCGGGACTAACAATGTAAAACTGTTTTTT.